This T cell receptor beta chain comes out of a study of blood T cell repertoires in COVID-19. Overall study: The study drew acute and convalescent COVID-19 samples from the United States, Italy and Spain. T cells, B-cell-depleted T cells, or PBMCs supplied cDNA or gDNA.

Germline CDR1 and CDR2: SGHTA and FQGNSA. V shed 5 bases and J 9 bases; nucleotides not matched to a gene: 1. This CDR3 region has 12 residues. This clone was found once. Measured with immunoSEQ multiplex PCR; TCRdb has only the in-frame clones, and not every one. The sample has 200,000 or so clones, 80% to 90% seen once. The receptor was isolated from an older woman who had recovered from COVID-19. The sequenced sample consisted of peripheral blood. V gene TRBV7-2 combines with J gene TRBJ2-1, with 10 bases fitting TRBD2. The CDR3 nucleotides are TGTGCCAGCAGCGCTAGCGGGGGTGAGCAGTTCTTC. Protein sequence: CASSASGGEQFF.